The rows below give T cell receptor beta chains drawn from one sample of a study of T cells after yellow fever vaccination. TCRdb analysed the 5' RACE reads with MiXCR anew, one entry per CDR3 protein. Of more than 300,000 distinct CDR3 sequences in the sample, 3.5% to 4.5% are singletons; the top ten hold roughly a fifth. The specimen was PBMCs, collected 15 days after the yellow fever booster vaccination. The origin of the receptors is a man between 18 and 29 years old who received the YFV17D yellow fever vaccine. The CDR3 runs from the conserved cysteine through the conserved F or W. A D gene is named only where the DNA matches it firmly. The size entry is marked missing in some rows and otherwise reads once, few, many or a size class.

d_call	v_call	j_call	clone_size	cdr3_nt	cdr3_aa
.	TRBV7-2	TRBJ1-1	few	TGTGCCAGCAGCTTAGCTCCCTTGGGTGAAGCTTTCTTT	CASSLAPLGEAFF
.	TRBV10-3	TRBJ2-3	many	TGTGCCATCAGTGCCACAGATACGCAGTATTTT	CAISATDTQYF
.	TRBV18	TRBJ2-5	few	TGTGCCAGCTCCCCGCCGGGACCCAGACAAGAGACCCAGTACTTC	CASSPPGPRQETQYF
.	TRBV5-1	TRBJ1-1	.	TGCGCCAGCAGCTTGCTTTCAAACGGGGCGAACACTGAAGCTTTCTTT	CASSLLSNGANTEAFF
.	TRBV12-3/TRBV12-4	TRBJ1-5	many	TGTGCCAGCAGTTTAGGGGCGAGGCAGCCCCAGCATTTT	CASSLGARQPQHF
.	TRBV5-1	TRBJ2-2	many	TGCGCCAGCAGCTCCGGGACTTTTTCCGGCGGGGAGCTGTTTTTT	CASSSGTFSGGELFF
.	TRBV7-3	TRBJ2-3	few	TGTGCCAGCAGCCTCATGGCGGGGCGATCAGATACGCAGTATTTT	CASSLMAGRSDTQYF
.	TRBV10-3	TRBJ2-2	many	TGTGCCATCAGTTCCCACGACCGAACCGGGGAGCTGTTTTTT	CAISSHDRTGELFF
TRBD1	TRBV4-1	TRBJ1-6	many	TGCGCCAGCAGCCAAGAGGGGACAGCTAATTCACCCCTCCACTTT	CASSQEGTANSPLHF
.	TRBV20-1	TRBJ1-1	.	TGCAGTGCTAGAGATAGGGCAGGGGCCACTGAAGCTTTCTTT	CSARDRAGATEAFF
.	TRBV6-4	TRBJ2-3	many	TGTGCCAGCAGTGACCGGCCATCTAGCACAGATACGCAGTATTTT	CASSDRPSSTDTQYF
.	TRBV4-3	TRBJ2-1	many	TGCGCCAGCAGCCAAGACCATCTGGGCTCCTCCTACAATGAGCAGTTCTTC	CASSQDHLGSSYNEQFF
TRBD2	TRBV23-1	TRBJ2-5	.	TGCGCCAGCAGTCGTGGGGGGGTGGATCAGGAGACCCAGTACTTC	CASSRGGVDQETQYF
.	TRBV7-6	TRBJ1-1	many	TGTGCCAGCAGCCCAGTGGGGGTAGACACTGAAGCTTTCTTT	CASSPVGVDTEAFF
.	TRBV5-1	TRBJ1-4	many	TGCGCCAGCAGCTTGGGCGTCCGCGATCGGGGGAATGAAAAACTGTTTTTT	CASSLGVRDRGNEKLFF
.	TRBV7-9	TRBJ2-7	few	TGTGCCAGCAGCTTAGGAGGGGGTCCCCTCTCCTACGAGCAGTACTTC	CASSLGGGPLSYEQYF
.	TRBV30	TRBJ2-1	many	TGTGCCTGGAGTCTTGGGGGGAATGAGCAGTTCTTC	CAWSLGGNEQFF
.	TRBV27	TRBJ1-6	.	TGTGCCAGCAGTCGACAGGCTACTGCTAATTCACCCCTCCACTTT	CASSRQATANSPLHF
.	TRBV5-1	TRBJ1-6	.	TGCGCCAGCAGCTTGGGGGACATCGCCCATTCACCCCTCCACTTT	CASSLGDIAHSPLHF
.	TRBV13	TRBJ2-3	few	TGTGCCAGCAGCTTTGACAGAAGGACGCAGTATTTT	CASSFDRRTQYF
.	TRBV6-5	TRBJ2-7	many	TGTGCCAGCAGTTACAGGGGGGACCGCTACGAGCAGTACTTC	CASSYRGDRYEQYF
.	TRBV6-2/TRBV6-3	TRBJ1-1	many	TGTGCCAGCAGTCTATCCACGTGGATCCGGGCTGAAGCTTTCTTT	CASSLSTWIRAEAFF
.	TRBV12-3/TRBV12-4	TRBJ2-3	many	TGTGCCAGCAGGGGGTCTAGTGCCGATACGCAGTATTTT	CASRGSSADTQYF
.	TRBV6-2/TRBV6-3	TRBJ2-5	.	TGTGCCAGCAACAACTGGGATTTCCAAGAGACCCAGTACTTC	CASNNWDFQETQYF
.	TRBV20-1	TRBJ1-6	few	TGCAGTGCTAGTGGGGGATATAATTCACCCCTCCACTTT	CSASGGYNSPLHF
TRBD1	TRBV28	TRBJ2-5	few	TGTGCCAGCAGTTTAAGGGGGCTATGGGGAGAGACCCAGTACTTC	CASSLRGLWGETQYF
.	TRBV7-2	TRBJ1-2	few	TGTGCCAGCAGCCTTGGGGACGGTCGTTCCTATGGCTACACCTTC	CASSLGDGRSYGYTF
.	TRBV25-1	TRBJ2-5	.	TGTGCCAGCAGGAAGGGGGAAGAGACCCAGTACTTC	CASRKGEETQYF
TRBD2	TRBV5-5	TRBJ2-3	few	TGTGCCAGCAGTTTAGCGGGGGGTACCGGCACAGATACGCAGTATTTT	CASSLAGGTGTDTQYF
TRBD2	TRBV4-2	TRBJ2-5	many	TGTGCCAGCAGCCAAGAAGGCGGGGGGGACGAGACCCAGTACTTC	CASSQEGGGDETQYF
.	TRBV29-1	TRBJ1-1	many	TGCAGCGTTGTAGGACAGCTGAGTAACACTGAAGCTTTCTTT	CSVVGQLSNTEAFF
.	TRBV20-1	TRBJ1-2	.	TGCAGTGCACCCGCGACAGATGGCTACACCTTC	CSAPATDGYTF
.	TRBV5-1	TRBJ2-5	.	TGCGCCAGCAGCTTGGGCGGGACTGACGGTGAGACCCAGTACTTC	CASSLGGTDGETQYF
TRBD2	TRBV7-2	TRBJ2-4	many	TGTGCCAGCAGCGTTAGCGGGGAGGGAAACATTCAGTACTTC	CASSVSGEGNIQYF
.	TRBV24-1	TRBJ2-1	few	TGTGCCACCAGTGCGGGGGTTTTGCATGAGCAGTTCTTC	CATSAGVLHEQFF
.	TRBV30	TRBJ2-7	.	TGTGCCTGGCTGGGGAAAGGGTCCTACGAGCAGTACTTC	CAWLGKGSYEQYF
TRBD2	TRBV10-3	TRBJ2-3	many	TGTGCCAGCGGGACTAGCGGGAGTGGCACAGATACGCAGTATTTT	CASGTSGSGTDTQYF
TRBD2	TRBV7-9	TRBJ2-3	many	TGTGCCAGCAGCTTAGCCCTAGCGGGGGGCAAGGATACGCAGTATTTT	CASSLALAGGKDTQYF
.	TRBV5-1	TRBJ2-5	.	TGCGCCAGCAGCCCGGCAGGACAGGGAGGGAGAGAGACCCAGTACTTC	CASSPAGQGGRETQYF
.	TRBV4-1	TRBJ1-1	.	TGCGCCAGCAGCCAACCCCAGGGACAGAACACTGAAGCTTTCTTT	CASSQPQGQNTEAFF
TRBD1	TRBV20-1	TRBJ1-4	many	TGCAGTGCCCACGGACAGGGGGCGGGAGGCGAAAAACTGTTTTTT	CSAHGQGAGGEKLFF
.	TRBV7-8	TRBJ1-6	few	TGTGCCAGCAGCTGGGAGGGGTTCAGCTCCTATAATTCACCCCTCCACTTT	CASSWEGFSSYNSPLHF
.	TRBV7-3	TRBJ2-2	many	TGTGCCAGCAGCTTAGTAGGGCGAACCGGGGAGCTGTTTTTT	CASSLVGRTGELFF
.	TRBV12-3/TRBV12-4	TRBJ1-5	few	TGTGCCAGCAGTTATCAGGGTTACTATCAGCCCCAGCATTTT	CASSYQGYYQPQHF
TRBD1	TRBV7-6	TRBJ2-6	.	TGTGCCAGCAGCTTAGTACAGGGGGGAACTGGGGCCAACGTCCTGACTTTC	CASSLVQGGTGANVLTF
.	TRBV6-6	TRBJ1-5	few	TGTGCCAGCAGTTACTCCACCCCTTCCCCATATCAGCCCCAGCATTTT	CASSYSTPSPYQPQHF
.	TRBV27	TRBJ2-5	many	TGTGCCAGCAGTTTATTACAGACACGAGAGACCCAGTACTTC	CASSLLQTRETQYF
.	TRBV24-1	TRBJ2-1	many	TGTGCCACCAGTGACCGCATTGGCCGGGGCGGTAGGGATGAGCAGTTCTTC	CATSDRIGRGGRDEQFF
TRBD2	TRBV12-3/TRBV12-4	TRBJ2-5	many	TGTGCCAGCAGTTTCGGACTAGCGGGGGACCAAGAGACCCAGTACTTC	CASSFGLAGDQETQYF
TRBD1	TRBV18	TRBJ2-1	few	TGTGCCAGCTCACCATCCCCCGGGACAGTCTACAATGAGCAGTTCTTC	CASSPSPGTVYNEQFF
.	TRBV20-1	TRBJ1-2	.	TGCAGTGCGGCCGAGTTAGACTATGGCTACACCTTC	CSAAELDYGYTF